Listed here is a single T cell receptor (beta chain). Produced via immunoSEQ multiplex PCR; TCRdb's table is partial and in-frame only. The data contain 45,000 to 70,000 clones, 92% of them seen just once; the ten biggest clones take up approximately 0.18%. These data belong to a study of T cell changes during pregnancy in multiple sclerosis. V was trimmed by 0 bases and J by 5 bases, leaving 10 bases between them. In germline, CDR1 is MNHEY, CDR2 SVGAGI. The length of the CDR3 is 14 residues. This specimen was CD4+ T cells from peripheral blood mononuclear cells, taken after pregnancy. The clonotype comes from a female donor in good health, enrolled as a control in a pregnancy study. The rearrangement joins TRBV6-5 to TRBJ1-1; tentative D call: TRBD1 (5 bases). The CDR3 DNA reads as TGTGCCAGCAGTTACTCAGGGGTTGGGACTGAAGCTTTCTTT. Its protein is CASSYSGVGTEAFF.